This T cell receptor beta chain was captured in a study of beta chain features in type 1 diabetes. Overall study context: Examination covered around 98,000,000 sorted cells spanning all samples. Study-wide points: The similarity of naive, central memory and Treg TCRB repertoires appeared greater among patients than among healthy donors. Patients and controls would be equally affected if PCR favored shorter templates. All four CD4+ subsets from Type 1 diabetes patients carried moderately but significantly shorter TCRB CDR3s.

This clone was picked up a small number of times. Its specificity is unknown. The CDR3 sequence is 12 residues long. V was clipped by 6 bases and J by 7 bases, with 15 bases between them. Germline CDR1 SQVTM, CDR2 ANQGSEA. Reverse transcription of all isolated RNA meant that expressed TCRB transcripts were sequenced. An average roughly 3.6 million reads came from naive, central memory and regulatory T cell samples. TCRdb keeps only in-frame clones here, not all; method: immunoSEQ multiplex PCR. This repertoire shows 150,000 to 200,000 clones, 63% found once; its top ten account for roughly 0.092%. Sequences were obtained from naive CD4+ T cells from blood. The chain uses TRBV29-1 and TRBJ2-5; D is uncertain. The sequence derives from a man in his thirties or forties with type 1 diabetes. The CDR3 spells CSVASTATTQYF. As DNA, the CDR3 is TGCAGCGTCGCTTCGACGGCGACGACCCAGTACTTC.